A single count supports the clone carrying this TCR beta chain. This sample stems from a study of blood T cell repertoires in COVID-19. Study summary: From the United States, Italy and Spain came samples of acute and convalescent COVID-19. T cells, B-cell-depleted T cells, or PBMCs supplied cDNA or gDNA.

A Seattle source enrolled patients during active infection and followed them longitudinally. J gave up 4 bases and V 4 bases, and 6 bases lay outside the gene matches. The CDR3 sequence is 15 residues long. In germline, CDR1 is PRHDT, CDR2 FYEKMQ (reference sequence). Original methodology: Amplification of reference gene primers was used by the study to estimate nucleated cell counts. TCRdb keeps only in-frame clones here, not all; method: immunoSEQ multiplex PCR. V and J calls and clone size are those listed in that table; D and trimming were worked out from the DNA. Of hundreds of thousands of clones in the sample, 65% to 90% were seen once.

The J gene is TRBJ2-1, the V gene TRBV13, with 8 bases aligning to TRBD1. Sequencing input: peripheral blood. The receptor comes from a woman in her seventies with COVID-19, enrolled during active disease. In DNA form, the CDR3 reads TGTGCCAGCAGCTACCGACAGGGGCCTTACAATGAGCAGTTCTTC. This encodes CASSYRQGPYNEQFF.